This is a list of T cell receptor beta chains from one sample in a study of T cell responses to AZD1222 COVID-19 vaccine. Assay used: immunoSEQ multiplex PCR; TCRdb lists only in-frame clones, some missing. Counted here are approximately 180,000 clones, over 80% occurring once; the ten biggest clones make up more than 9%. Material: peripheral blood, obtained on day 0 of AZD1222 vaccination. These receptors came from an adult in good health. Both conserved end residues are part of each CDR3. D genes are given only for firm matches.

V gene: TRBV6-5
D gene: NA
CDR3 protein: CASIKGLAYTGELFF

V gene: TRBV6-5
D gene: TRBD1
CDR3 protein: CASSSGQGYYNSPLHF

V gene: TRBV3-1/TRBV3-2
D gene: NA
CDR3 protein: CASSLGEFNTGELFF

V gene: TRBV5-4
D gene: NA
CDR3 protein: CASSRGGPEAFF

V gene: TRBV2
D gene: NA
CDR3 protein: CASSAAATQYF

V gene: TRBV7-2
D gene: NA
CDR3 protein: CASSERDQPQHF

V gene: TRBV7-2
D gene: NA
CDR3 protein: CASSPRGGFAGNTIYF

V gene: TRBV24-1
D gene: NA
CDR3 protein: CATSGLYEQYF

V gene: TRBV9
D gene: TRBD1
CDR3 protein: CASSAPVGGTASYGYTF

V gene: TRBV10-3
D gene: TRBD1
CDR3 protein: CAIMGGQGGTEAFF

V gene: TRBV5-1
D gene: NA
CDR3 protein: CASSLTGNTEAFF

V gene: TRBV19
D gene: NA
CDR3 protein: CASTRIPQVSNQPQHF

V gene: TRBV12-3/TRBV12-4
D gene: NA
CDR3 protein: CASSRGNTIYF

V gene: TRBV6-5
D gene: NA
CDR3 protein: CASGQGITQPQHF

V gene: TRBV24-1
D gene: NA
CDR3 protein: CATSTFGASTQYF

V gene: TRBV18
D gene: NA
CDR3 protein: CASSPPSQSSYNEQFF

V gene: TRBV28
D gene: NA
CDR3 protein: CASRGVSGGRTDTQYF

V gene: TRBV18
D gene: NA
CDR3 protein: CASSPHLIETQYF

V gene: TRBV5-1
D gene: NA
CDR3 protein: CASSLGGGVLTEAFF

V gene: TRBV7-3
D gene: NA
CDR3 protein: CASSPGPQETQYF